The T cell receptor beta chain under discussion was sequenced for a study (dated by TCRdb to about 2015). About the investigation overall: The study set out to test whether tumor-infiltrating Tregs in breast cancer get recruited from blood Tregs or are instead converted in situ from other CD4+ T cell subsets.

Via the germline V gene, CDR1 is MGHRA and CDR2 YSYEKL. Measured from the cysteine to the phenylalanine, the CDR3 is 15 residues long. Of all the DNA, just the CDR3 is kept, 45 bases in frame from base 1. V and J lose 0 bases and 7 bases, and a span of 15 bases separates them. Here is what the overall study found, with its caveats: The TCR gene usage of tumor memory CD4+ T cells clustered together with blood and lymph node memory CD4+ cells and with lymph node naive CD4+ cells. Validation in the larger cohort was restricted to a single TCR beta V-J rearrangement rather than whole repertoires. The greatest overlap of tumor-infiltrating Treg TCR alpha and beta sequences was with tumor naive CD4+ T cells, followed next by blood naive CD4+ T cells.

Cells that were CD4+CD25+CD127-/low were isolated as Tregs. Tregs, naive and memory CD4+ T cells from tumor, blood and ipsilateral draining lymph nodes of about 5 breast cancer patients underwent full-length TCR alpha and beta sequencing. Tumor tissue and lymph nodes from ipsilateral axillary dissection were perfused with PBS, minced and digested with collagenase I and hyaluronidase. Ficoll density gradient centrifugation was used to isolate mononuclear cells from either lymph nodes or 50 ml of peripheral blood. A purity exceeding 90% was confirmed by FACS for the sorted cell populations. This clonotype was seen a few times. What this receptor recognizes is not known. No much larger clone is present one base from it, and per-base qualities are unavailable. Full-length TCR variable regions were amplified by 5' RACE PCR with constant-region reverse primers, followed by semi-nested PCR with Nested Universal Primer A. Using the ReliaPrep RNA Cell Miniprep System, total RNA was extracted, and the SMARTer RACE 5'/3' Kit was then used to reverse transcribe the RNA into 5'RACE-ready cDNA. An Illumina MiSeq was used to sequence the full-length TCR alpha and beta libraries, which had been barcoded with multiplex adaptors. For the original study's pipeline: For each of nine subset-tissue groups, sequencing data from the five patients were pooled, and the groups were then compared using unsupervised clustering of TCR gene usage. Repertoire similarity was calculated with the Morisita-Horn index, weighting shared sequences by their contribution to each repertoire. The public reads were reprocessed in TCRdb via fastp at Q25 and MiXCR, keeping in-frame beta chains. Rows with a matching CDR3 protein are joined into one entry that keeps the most common DNA and genes. These V and J calls are TCRdb output, not the study's own analysis. The table for this sample lists about 40,000 distinct CDR3 sequences; about a fifth of them were counted only once. The leading ten clones occupy about 3.9% of the sample.

This sequence originates from a female donor with breast cancer. The chain employs TRBV4-1 and TRBJ2-5; no D gene can be assigned with confidence. Sequencing was performed on Tregs sorted from a lymph node. This receptor carries the CDR3 CASSQDPWEPWTQYF. The sequenced DNA: TGCGCCAGCAGCCAAGATCCCTGGGAACCATGGACCCAGTACTTC.